A single sample gave rise to the 4 T cell receptor beta chains below, sequenced in a study of T cell repertoires in ileal Crohn's disease. Regarding time point: neoterminal ileum biopsy at postoperative endoscopy, about 6 months after surgery. Using immunoSEQ multiplex PCR, the repertoire was profiled, and TCRdb retains in-frame clones only, with some absent. The sample has about 62,000 clones, about 88% seen once; the top ten hold over 2%. Input material: ileal tissue. These TCRs come from an adult with Crohn's disease.

The J gene is TRBJ1-4, the V gene TRBV5-6; no reliable D call. Between the trimmed V and J ends, which lost 5 bases and 7 bases, there was a span of 15 bases. The CDR3 runs 14 residues. CDR1 SGHDT and CDR2 YYEEEE come from the germline V gene. CDR3 residues: CASSVRASGEKLFF. The CDR3 DNA is TGTGCCAGCAGTGTCCGGGCCAGCGGTGAAAAACTGTTTTTT. Full variable domain (outside the CDR3, taken from reference TRBV5-6 and TRBJ1-4): DAGVTQSPTHLIKTRGQQVTLRCSPKSGHDTVSWYQQALGQGPQFIFQYYEEEERQRGNFPDRFSGHQFPNYSSELNVNALLLGDSALYLCASSVRASGEKLFFGSGTQLSVL.

The chain is built from TRBV19 and TRBJ2-7; the match to TRBD2 covers 10 bases. The V segment lost 3 bases and the J segment 7 bases; nucleotides outside the gene matches: 9. The CDR3 totals 15 residues. From germline, CDR1 is LNHDA and CDR2 SQIVND (reference sequence). The CDR3 DNA reads as TGTGCCAGTAGTATCGGTCTAGCGGGAGCCGGTGAGCAGTACTTC. Protein: CASSIGLAGAGEQYF.

This chain connects TRBV6-1 to TRBJ2-2, with a possible D match to TRBD2 (6 bases). Trimming removed 0 bases at V and 9 bases at J, with 11 bases between. This CDR3 is built from 14 residues. Germline V gene lookup returns CDR1 MNHNS and CDR2 SASEGT. The CDR3 DNA reads TGTGCCAGCAGTGAAGCCCTAGCGTCCCGGGAGCTGTTTTTT. Its translation: CASSEALASRELFF.

This sequence joins TRBV6-1 and TRBJ1-6; the D is unclear. The germline V gene has CDR1 MNHNS and CDR2 SASEGT. V shed 0 bases and J shed 10 bases, with 7 bases lying between them. The CDR3 length is 13 residues. The CDR3, as DNA: TGTGCCAGCAGTGAAGCGCGAGGATCACCCCTCCACTTT. Residues: CASSEARGSPLHF.